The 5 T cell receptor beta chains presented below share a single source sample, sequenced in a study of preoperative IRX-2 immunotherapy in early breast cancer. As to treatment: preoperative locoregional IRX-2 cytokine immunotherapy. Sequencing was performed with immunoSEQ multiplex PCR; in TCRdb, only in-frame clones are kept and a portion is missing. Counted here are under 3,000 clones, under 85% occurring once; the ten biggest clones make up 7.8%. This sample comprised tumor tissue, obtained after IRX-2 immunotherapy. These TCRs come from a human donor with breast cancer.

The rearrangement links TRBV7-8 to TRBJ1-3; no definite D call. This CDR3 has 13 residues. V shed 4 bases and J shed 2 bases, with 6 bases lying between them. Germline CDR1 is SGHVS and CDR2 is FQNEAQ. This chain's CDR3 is CASSSGAGNTIYF. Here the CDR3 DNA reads TGTGCCAGCAGCTCTGGTGCTGGAAACACCATATATTTT.

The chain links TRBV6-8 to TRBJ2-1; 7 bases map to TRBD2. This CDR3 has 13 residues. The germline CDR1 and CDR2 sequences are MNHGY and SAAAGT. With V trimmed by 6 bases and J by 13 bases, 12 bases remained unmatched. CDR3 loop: CASRPTSVEGQFF. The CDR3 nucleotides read TGTGCCAGCAGGCCAACTAGCGTAGAAGGTCAGTTCTTC.

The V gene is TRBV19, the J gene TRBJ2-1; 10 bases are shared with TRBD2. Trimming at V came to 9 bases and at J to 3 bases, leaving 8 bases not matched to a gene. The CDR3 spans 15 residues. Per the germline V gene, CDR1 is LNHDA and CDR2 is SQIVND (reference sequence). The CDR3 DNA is TGTGCCAGCAGCGGTCGGACTAGCGGCTACAATGAGCAGTTCTTC. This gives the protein CASSGRTSGYNEQFF.

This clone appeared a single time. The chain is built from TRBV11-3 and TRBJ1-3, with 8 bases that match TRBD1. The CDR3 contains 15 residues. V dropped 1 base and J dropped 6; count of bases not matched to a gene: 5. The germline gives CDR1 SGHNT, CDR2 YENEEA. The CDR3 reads CASSLGTGPLNTIYF. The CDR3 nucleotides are TGTGCCAGCAGCTTAGGGACAGGGCCGTTAAACACCATATATTTT.

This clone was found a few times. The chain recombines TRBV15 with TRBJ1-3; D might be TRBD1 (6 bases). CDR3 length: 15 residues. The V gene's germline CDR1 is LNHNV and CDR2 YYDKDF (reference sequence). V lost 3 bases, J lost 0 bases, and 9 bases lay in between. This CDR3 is CATSSRTVSGNTIYF. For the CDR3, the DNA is TGTGCCACCAGCAGCCGGACAGTCTCTGGAAACACCATATATTTT.